The entry below gives a single TCR beta chain sequence along with its context. Its target is not known. The primer mix had 60 Vbeta and 13 Jbeta primers. Assay used: immunoSEQ multiplex PCR; TCRdb lists only in-frame clones, some missing. The top ten hold roughly 5.5% of the sample, which has over 100,000 clones, just under 80% seen once. The data belong to a study of cytomegalovirus exposure and HLA in healthy donors. General observations from the study: The majority of TCR sequences were rare, yet some public TCRs appeared in many donors.

CDR1 and CDR2 from the germline V gene are WNHNN and SYGVQD (reference sequence). V was clipped by 2 bases and J by 2 bases, with 11 bases between them. The CDR3 runs to 15 residues. The J gene is TRBJ2-3, the V gene TRBV10-1, with a possible D match to TRBD2 (7 bases). Sequencing used PBMCs. This TCR came from a man younger than 40 in good health and CMV-seronegative. CDR3 protein: CASSERGASTDTQYF. DNA for the CDR3: TGCGCCAGCAGTGAGCGGGGGGCCTCCACAGATACGCAGTATTTT.